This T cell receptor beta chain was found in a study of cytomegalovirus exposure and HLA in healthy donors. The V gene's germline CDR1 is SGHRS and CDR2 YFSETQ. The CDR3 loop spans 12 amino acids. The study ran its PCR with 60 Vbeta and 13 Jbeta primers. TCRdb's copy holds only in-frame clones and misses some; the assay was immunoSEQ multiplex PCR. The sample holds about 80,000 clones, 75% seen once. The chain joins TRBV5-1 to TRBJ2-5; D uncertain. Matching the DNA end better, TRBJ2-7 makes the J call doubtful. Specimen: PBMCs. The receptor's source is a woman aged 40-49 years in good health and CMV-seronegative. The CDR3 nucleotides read TGCGCCAGCAGCTTGGGCGGTTACGAGCAGTACTTC. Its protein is CASSLGGYEQYF.